Shown below are 9 T cell receptor beta chains from a single sample sequenced in a study of T-cell memory formation after mild COVID-19. TCRdb reprocessed the 5' RACE reads with MiXCR, giving one entry per CDR3 protein. The profile shows nearly 110,000 distinct CDR3 sequences, 17% of them singletons. The sequencing sample was made of PBMCs or a T cell subset sorted from them (not recorded which). These receptors were taken from an adult woman who had mild COVID-19 (a few samples of this study predate the infection). Cell type and time point are not known.

V usage is TRBV29-1 and J usage is TRBJ2-3; D ambiguous. The CDR3 contains 11 residues. V was cut by 2 bases and J by 2 bases, with 2 bases left in between. Germline assignment: CDR1 SQVTM and CDR2 ANQGSEA. In DNA form, the CDR3 reads TGCAGCGTTGAAATCACAGATACGCAGTATTTT. Translating it yields CSVEITDTQYF.

This clonotype was observed a few times. The J gene is TRBJ2-7, the V gene TRBV7-9; D is perhaps TRBD1 or TRBD2 (5 bases each). Trimming took off 5 bases at V and 3 bases at J, with 14 bases between the two ends. The CDR3 covers 14 residues. CDR1 is SEHNR, CDR2 FQNEAQ, per germline (reference sequence). In nucleotides, the CDR3 is TGTGCCAGCAGCGTAGAGGGCAGGGTCTACGAGCAGTACTTC. Protein: CASSVEGRVYEQYF.

The chain is built from TRBV13 and TRBJ2-1; D uncertain. Deletions cut 1 base from V and 8 bases from J, with 6 bases between. The CDR3 covers 12 residues. CDR1 and CDR2 (germline): PRHDT, FYEKMQ (reference sequence). The CDR3 DNA sequence: TGTGCCAGCAGCTTAGTAGGGTATGAGCAGTTCTTC. Translated, it gives CASSLVGYEQFF.

The sample holds one count of this clonotype. The rearrangement uses TRBV9 and TRBJ2-1; 10 bases align to TRBD1. CDR3 length: 18 residues. J was trimmed by 9 bases and V by 4 bases; bases with no gene match: 19. The germline gives CDR1 SGDLS, CDR2 YYNGEE. This chain's CDR3 is CASSSPRQGAPYVGEQFF. In DNA, the CDR3 is TGTGCCAGCAGCTCCCCGCGACAGGGGGCACCCTATGTAGGTGAGCAGTTCTTC.

This clonotype was observed a handful of times. Here the CDR3 DNA reads TGTGCCAGTAGTGTTCAGGGATACGAGCAGTACTTC. Translated, it gives CASSVQGYEQYF. The chain is built from TRBV19 and TRBJ2-7; possibly TRBD1 for D (5 bases). CDR1 and CDR2 from the germline V gene are LNHDA and SQIVND (reference sequence). The CDR3 is made up of 12 amino acids. Trimming shortened V by 5 bases and J by 4 bases, and 9 bases separated the two germline ends.

This clonotype was seen a few times. This sequence joins TRBV29-1 and TRBJ2-7, with TRBD2 matching over 11 bases. The CDR3 runs 18 residues. CDR1 and CDR2 (germline): SQVTM, ANQGSEA. Trimming took 3 bases from V and 7 from J; bases not matched to a gene: 20. The CDR3 DNA reads TGCAGCGTTGAGGGGACGGAACAGACTAGCGGGATCCTTATAGAGCAGTACTTC. Translation: CSVEGTEQTSGILIEQYF.

This clonotype was counted a few times. In DNA form, the CDR3 reads TGCAGTGCTCCACCCCCTGCGGGCGACCAAGAGACCCAGTACTTC. Amino acids: CSAPPPAGDQETQYF. The rearrangement links TRBV20-1 to TRBJ2-5; D is possibly TRBD2 (5 bases). V dropped 5 bases and J dropped 0 bases, with 16 bases sitting between them. There are 15 residues in the CDR3. Per germline, CDR1 DFQATT and CDR2 SNEGSKA (reference sequence).

This clonotype was detected a few times. The V call is TRBV9, the J call TRBJ2-1, with TRBD2 matching over 12 bases. CDR1 and CDR2 from the germline V gene are SGDLS and YYNGEE. The CDR3 is made up of 15 amino acids. Unmatched junction bases numbered 8, after V lost 3 bases and J lost 10 bases. This CDR3 reads CASSASGRAGGEQFF. As DNA, the CDR3 is TGTGCCAGCAGCGCTAGCGGGAGGGCTGGCGGGGAGCAGTTCTTC. The full variable domain, rest sourced from reference TRBV9 and TRBJ2-1, is DSGVTQTPKHLITATGQRVTLRCSPRSGDLSVYWYQQSLDQGLQFLIQYYNGEERAKGNILERFSAQQFPDLHSELNLSSLELGDSALYFCASSASGRAGGEQFFGPGTRLTVL.

The gene calls are TRBV5-6 and TRBJ2-7; D is possibly TRBD2 (6 bases). Germline V gene sequence: CDR1 SGHDT, CDR2 YYEEEE. Trimming stripped 6 bases from V and 4 bases from J, with 23 bases between. The CDR3 spans 16 residues. Here the CDR3 DNA reads TGTGCCAGCACCCATTGGCAGCTTAGCCGGGGGTACGAGCAGTACTTC. Its protein is CASTHWQLSRGYEQYF.